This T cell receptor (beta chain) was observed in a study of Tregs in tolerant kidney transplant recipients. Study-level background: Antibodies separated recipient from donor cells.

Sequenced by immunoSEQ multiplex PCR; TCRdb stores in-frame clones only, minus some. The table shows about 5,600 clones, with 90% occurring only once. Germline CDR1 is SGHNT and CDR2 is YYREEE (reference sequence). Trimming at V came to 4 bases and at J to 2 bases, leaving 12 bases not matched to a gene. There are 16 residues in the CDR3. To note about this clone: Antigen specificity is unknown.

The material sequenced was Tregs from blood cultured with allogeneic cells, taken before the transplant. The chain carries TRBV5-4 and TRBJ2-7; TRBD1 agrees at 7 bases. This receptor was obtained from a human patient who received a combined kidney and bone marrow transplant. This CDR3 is CASSPDTDRATYEQYF. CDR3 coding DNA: TGTGCCAGCAGCCCCGACACCGACAGGGCAACCTACGAGCAGTACTTC.